This T cell receptor beta chain was recorded in a study of blood T cell repertoires in COVID-19. Study details: Collection of acute and convalescent COVID-19 samples took place in the United States, Italy and Spain.

Trimming stripped 5 bases from V and 4 bases from J, with 8 bases between. This CDR3 spans 12 amino acids. This clone occurred once. The sample carries other DNA sequences with the same CDR3. The protocol was immunoSEQ multiplex PCR, while the TCRdb copy is restricted to in-frame clones and leaves out a portion. Found here are roughly 200,000 clones, around 85% of them singletons; the top ten hold less than 15%. This clonotype was obtained from a man aged 45-60 years who had recovered from COVID-19. The chain combines TRBV12-3 or TRBV12-4 with TRBJ1-1; TRBD1 is a possible D gene (6 bases). The sequencing sample was made of peripheral blood. CDR3 sequence: CASSPTGTEAFF. For the CDR3, the DNA is TGTGCCAGCAGTCCGACAGGCACTGAAGCTTTCTTT.